The 17 T cell receptor beta chains below all came from one sample that was sequenced in a study of T cells in Graves' hyperthyroidism and ophthalmopathy. The CDR3 regions of TCR beta were amplified from RNA transcripts. HTBI primers were used for first-round RT-PCR of the TCR CDR3. TCRdb passed the multiplex PCR reads through MiXCR, listing each CDR3 protein once. Of some 300,000 distinct CDR3 sequences detected, roughly an eighth appear once; the ten largest clones hold roughly 7.7%. The specimen was blood. These receptors all stem from a woman aged 35 to 49 with Graves' hyperthyroidism.

This clonotype occurred many times. The rearrangement links TRBV12-3 or TRBV12-4 to TRBJ1-4; 11 bases agree with TRBD1. The CDR3 is made up of 17 amino acids. The trim removed 6 bases at V and 3 bases at J, leaving 9 bases unmatched. CDR3 amino acids: CASSRTGGGPSNEKLFF. As DNA, the CDR3 is TGTGCCAGCAGCCGGACAGGGGGCGGTCCATCTAATGAAAAACTGTTTTTT.

This clonotype was found many times. This chain uses TRBV7-8 with TRBJ2-1; no reliable D call. Germline CDR1 and CDR2: SGHVS and FQNEAQ. The CDR3 runs to 14 residues. The ends were cut back, 2 bases at V and 0 bases at J, with 5 bases in the middle. The CDR3 nucleotides are TGTGCCAGCAGCTTAAGAGTCTCCTACAATGAGCAGTTCTTC. It specifies CASSLRVSYNEQFF.

This clonotype was counted at least ten times. The gene calls are TRBV2 and TRBJ1-1; D perhaps matches TRBD1 (6 bases). CDR3 size: 16 residues. The ends were cut back, 1 base at V and 0 bases at J, with 12 bases in the middle. Germline V gene sequence: CDR1 SNHLY, CDR2 FYNNEI. Here the CDR3 DNA reads TGTGCCAGCAGTGAAGATAGGGGGGTGCTGAACACTGAAGCTTTCTTT. Its translation: CASSEDRGVLNTEAFF.

This clonotype was seen only once. V usage is TRBV10-1 and J usage is TRBJ2-5, with TRBD1 matching 11 bases. Germline trimming cut 5 bases from V and 5 bases from J; bases unmatched to any gene: 4. The CDR3 length is 14 residues. The germline CDR1 and CDR2 sequences are WNHNN and SYGVQD (reference sequence). The CDR3 region is CASSTGTGGETQYF. The CDR3 region has the DNA TGCGCCAGCAGTACCGGGACAGGGGGTGAGACCCAGTACTTC.

This clonotype occurred a few times. This sequence joins TRBV18 and TRBJ2-5, with TRBD1 identical over 7 bases. This CDR3 is built from 14 residues. Trimming at V came to 3 bases and at J to 3 bases, leaving 4 bases not matched to a gene. Germline V lookup: CDR1 KGHSH, CDR2 LQKENI. In DNA, the CDR3 is TGTGCCAGCTCACCGGGACAGAGCGAAGAGACCCAGTACTTC. Translated, it gives CASSPGQSEETQYF.

J is TRBJ2-1 and V is TRBV5-1; no clear D gene. Trimming pared 4 bases from V and 0 bases from J, leaving 11 bases between. Germline CDR1 reads SGHRS; CDR2 reads YFSETQ. The CDR3 has 15 amino acids. The CDR3 loop reads CASSAGSFSYNEQFF. CDR3 nucleotides: TGCGCCAGCAGCGCAGGTAGCTTCTCCTACAATGAGCAGTTCTTC.

This clonotype was seen repeatedly, ten times or more. The chain employs TRBV27 and TRBJ2-1; TRBD2 matches at 7 bases. The CDR3 runs 17 residues. The V and J ends lost 2 bases and 8 bases, in that order; junction bases with no gene match: 15. Germline values: CDR1 MNHEY, CDR2 SMNVEV (reference sequence). The CDR3 spells CASSLHLAEAVVDEQFF. DNA of the CDR3: TGTGCCAGCAGTTTACATCTAGCGGAGGCGGTGGTTGATGAGCAGTTCTTC.

On this clonotype itself: A much larger clone sits a single nucleotide away, making a read error possible. The chain links TRBV7-9 to TRBJ2-7; tentative D call: TRBD1 (6 bases). CDR3 length: 14 amino acids. CDR1 is SEHNR, CDR2 FQNEAQ, per germline (reference sequence). The DNA for the CDR3 is TGTACCAGCAGCCGGGACATCTCGGGCTACGAGCAGTACTTC. It is translated as CTSSRDISGYEQYF.

The rearrangement links TRBV12-3 or TRBV12-4 to TRBJ2-1; TRBD2 might be the D (7 bases). The CDR3 covers 16 residues. V lost 5 bases, J lost 7 bases, and 21 bases lay in between. Written as DNA, the CDR3 is TGTGCCAGCAGTCCCACGGGGGGCGGGATAAGGAATGAGCAGTTCTTC. Translation: CASSPTGGGIRNEQFF.

Ten or more counts support this clonotype. The chain uses TRBV2 and TRBJ1-1; 8 bases are shared with TRBD1. This CDR3 is 12 amino acids long. V gave up 3 bases and J gave up 8 bases; unmatched junction bases: 2. In germline, CDR1 is SNHLY, CDR2 FYNNEI. CDR3 sequence reads: CASSDRGPEAFF. The CDR3, as DNA: TGTGCCAGCAGTGACAGGGGGCCAGAAGCTTTCTTT.

This clonotype was seen repeatedly, ten times or more. This chain uses TRBV12-3 or TRBV12-4 with TRBJ2-1; 8 positions agree with TRBD2. This CDR3 is built from 16 residues. V shed 3 bases, J shed 7 bases, and the junction held 11 bases outside the gene matches. The DNA of the CDR3 is TGTGCCAGCAGTTTTTTAACGGGGGGGTCAGTAAATGAGCAGTTCTTC. The encoded protein is CASSFLTGGSVNEQFF.

In this sample, this clonotype turned up many times. The chain couples TRBV20-1 to TRBJ1-4; D not certain. Deletions cut 3 bases from V and 3 bases from J, with 8 bases between. The CDR3 totals 13 residues. Germline CDR1 DFQATT, CDR2 SNEGSKA (reference sequence). As DNA, the CDR3 is TGCAGTGCTAGTAAGCAAGCTAATGAAAAACTGTTTTTT. Translated, it gives CSASKQANEKLFF.

This clonotype was seen at least ten times. V is TRBV4-2 and J is TRBJ2-7; 11 nucleotides align to TRBD1. The germline gives CDR1 LGHNA, CDR2 YNFKEQ. CDR3 length: 15 amino acids. V lost 3 bases to trimming and J lost 2 bases; unmatched junction nucleotides: 3. The CDR3 loop reads CASSQLGQGAYEQYF. In DNA form, the CDR3 reads TGTGCCAGCAGCCAGCTGGGACAGGGGGCCTACGAGCAGTACTTC.

This clonotype came up many times. Mismatch with germline at one junction end may stem from a read error. This chain joins TRBV5-1 and TRBJ1-6; 10 positions match TRBD1. Looked up from germline, CDR1 is SGHRS and CDR2 is YFSETQ. The length of the CDR3 is 14 residues. The CDR3 nucleotides are TGTGCCAGCAGCCCGGACAGGGGGAATTCACCCCTCCACTTT. This sequence encodes CASSPDRGNSPLHF.

Ten or more counts support this clonotype. The V and J genes are TRBV20-1 and TRBJ1-5, with D hard to call. The V gene's germline CDR1 is DFQATT and CDR2 SNEGSKA (reference sequence). The CDR3 consists of 14 residues. Trimming left V 3 bases short and J 2 bases short, with 11 bases between. CDR3 in DNA: TGCAGTGCTAGTTCGAGGAAGGGCAATCAGCCCCAGCATTTT. It codes for CSASSRKGNQPQHF.

A few counts support this clonotype. The chain couples TRBV24-1 to TRBJ2-3; tentative D call: TRBD2 (5 bases). V was pared by 3 bases and J by 2 bases, with 11 bases between. CDR1 is KGHDR and CDR2 is SFDVKD in the germline V gene. The CDR3 contains 15 residues. The CDR3: CATSDLRGATDTQYF. CDR3 nucleotides: TGTGCCACCAGTGATCTCCGGGGAGCCACAGATACGCAGTATTTT.

Ten or more counts support this clonotype. This sequence joins TRBV4-2 and TRBJ2-7, with 8 bases lining up with TRBD2. The CDR3 runs to 15 residues. Trimming cost V 7 bases and J 0 bases; bases outside gene matches: 8. Germline V gives CDR1 LGHNA, CDR2 YNFKEQ. For the CDR3, the DNA is TGTGCCAGCACCCTGACTAGCGAGAGCTCCTACGAGCAGTACTTC. Translating it yields CASTLTSESSYEQYF.